Shown below are 27 T cell receptor beta chains from a single sample sequenced in a study of shared clonotypes between healthy human individuals. Profiled with immunoSEQ multiplex PCR; TCRdb holds only in-frame clones, not every one. The sample lists 1,400,000 or so clones, less than 99% occurring once. The sample comprised naive CD4+ T cells sorted from blood. Subset in this sample: CD45RA+ positively selected. The receptors were sampled from a man between 25 and 39 years old in good health.

CDR3 in amino acids: CASSLVIGLAETQYF. The CDR3 region has the DNA TGCGCCAGCAGCTTGGTCATAGGACTAGCGGAGACCCAGTACTTC. V usage is TRBV5-1 and J usage is TRBJ2-5; 9 bases align to TRBD2. The CDR3 loop spans 15 amino acids. CDR1 SGHRS and CDR2 YFSETQ come from the germline V gene. The V segment lost 0 bases and the J segment 5 bases; nucleotides outside the gene matches: 5.

This clone is a singleton in its sample. V usage is TRBV9 and J usage is TRBJ1-1; 11 nucleotides agree with TRBD1. CDR1 is SGDLS, CDR2 YYNGEE, per germline. V shed 4 bases and J 4 bases; nucleotides not matched to a gene: 6. CDR3 length equals 15 residues. The CDR3 reads CASSRRDRGSTEAFF. CDR3 sequence (DNA): TGTGCCAGCAGCAGACGGGACAGGGGGAGCACTGAAGCTTTCTTT.

The chain carries TRBV7-2 and TRBJ2-2; possible D gene TRBD2, 6 bases. The length of the CDR3 is 15 residues. The germline V gene has CDR1 SGHTA and CDR2 FQGNSA. V was pared by 1 base and J by 6 bases, with 12 bases between. This chain's CDR3 is CASSLGGRSSGELFF. The CDR3 bases are TGTGCCAGCAGCTTAGGAGGGAGGAGCTCCGGGGAGCTGTTTTTT.

This clone came up once. The same CDR3 arises from other DNA sequences in this sample as well. The V call is TRBV19, the J call TRBJ2-6, with no clear D. Germline V CDR1 and CDR2: LNHDA, SQIVND (reference sequence). The CDR3 is 13 residues long. V lost 4 bases to trimming and J lost 0 bases, with 1 base between them. Written as DNA, the CDR3 is TGTGCCAGTAGTAGCTCTGGGGCCAACGTCCTGACTTTC. Translation gives CASSSSGANVLTF. Full variable domain (rest looked up from reference TRBV19 and TRBJ2-6): DGGITQSPKYLFRKEGQNVTLSCEQNLNHDAMYWYRQDPGQGLRLIYYSQIVNDFQKGDIAEGYSVSREKKESFPLTVTSAQKNPTAFYLCASSSSGANVLTFGAGSRLTVL.

The V gene is TRBV11-2, the J gene TRBJ2-2, with D maybe TRBD1 (5 bases). Germline CDR1 is SGHAT and CDR2 is FQNNGV. The CDR3 has 15 amino acids. The ends were cut back, 5 bases at V and 7 bases at J, with 17 bases in the middle. The CDR3 spells CASSPQGGWGGELFF. In DNA form, the CDR3 reads TGTGCCAGCAGCCCCCAGGGCGGTTGGGGCGGGGAGCTGTTTTTT.

This rearrangement joins TRBV5-1 to TRBJ2-2; TRBD2 aligns across 8 bases. Germline lookup yields CDR1 SGHRS and CDR2 YFSETQ. The CDR3 consists of 15 residues. The V gene end was trimmed by 7 bases and the J gene end by 4 bases; junction bases not matched to a gene: 9. The CDR3: CASSLTAGGTGELFF. CDR3 coding DNA: TGCGCCAGCTCCCTGACGGCGGGAGGCACCGGGGAGCTGTTTTTT. The full variable domain, completed using reference TRBV5-1 and TRBJ2-2, is KAGVTQTPRYLIKTRGQQVTLSCSPISGHRSVSWYQQTPGQGLQFLFEYFSETQRNKGNFPGRFSGRQFSNSRSEMNVSTLELGDSALYLCASSLTAGGTGELFFGEGSRLTVL.

The rearrangement joins TRBV6-5 to TRBJ2-7; 8 bases line up with TRBD1. V was clipped by 2 bases and J by 2 bases; unmatched bases: 5. The CDR3 length is 15 residues. Germline lookup yields CDR1 MNHEY and CDR2 SVGAGI. CDR3 in amino acids: CASSYHRGVTYEQYF. For the CDR3, the DNA is TGTGCCAGCAGTTACCACAGGGGGGTTACCTACGAGCAGTACTTC.

V gene TRBV19 combines with J gene TRBJ2-1, with TRBD2 identical over 7 bases. The V and J ends lost 6 bases and 4 bases, in that order; junction bases with no gene match: 9. In germline, CDR1 is LNHDA, CDR2 SQIVND (reference sequence). The CDR3 extends over 15 amino acids. The CDR3 loop is CASSRGEGQYNEQFF. CDR3 nucleotides: TGTGCCAGTAGCCGTGGGGAGGGCCAGTACAATGAGCAGTTCTTC.

The rearrangement joins TRBV5-6 to TRBJ2-3; D uncertain. Trimming took 5 bases from V and 4 from J, leaving 8 bases between them. The CDR3 extends over 12 amino acids. Germline CDR1 reads SGHDT; CDR2 reads YYEEEE. The CDR3 bases are TGTGCCAGCAGTTATTTGTCAGATACGCAGTATTTT. Protein product: CASSYLSDTQYF. The full variable domain, with the rest looked up from reference TRBV5-6 and TRBJ2-3, is DAGVTQSPTHLIKTRGQQVTLRCSPKSGHDTVSWYQQALGQGPQFIFQYYEEEERQRGNFPDRFSGHQFPNYSSELNVNALLLGDSALYLCASSYLSDTQYFGPGTRLTVL.

V usage is TRBV29-1 and J usage is TRBJ2-1; 16 nucleotides align to TRBD2. Germline CDR1 is SQVTM and CDR2 is ANQGSEA. V shed 3 bases and J 7 bases; nucleotides not matched to a gene: 6. The CDR3 contains 16 residues. CDR3 DNA: TGCAGCGTTGAGGGACTAGCGGGAGGGCCGTCTAATGAGCAGTTCTTC. This codes for CSVEGLAGGPSNEQFF.

The rearrangement links TRBV27 to TRBJ2-1, with 8 bases aligning to TRBD2. Germline-derived CDR1 and CDR2 are MNHEY and SMNVEV (reference sequence). The CDR3 sequence is 15 residues long. V shed 7 bases and J 5 bases; nucleotides not matched to a gene: 10. This chain's CDR3 is CASNRGGRYHNEQFF. DNA of the CDR3: TGTGCCAGCAACCGAGGCGGGAGGTATCACAATGAGCAGTTCTTC.

The chain links TRBV28 to TRBJ2-7; 9 bases line up with TRBD2. The ends lost 11 bases at V and 4 bases at J; junction bases unmatched: 6. CDR3 length: 12 residues. CDR1 MDHEN and CDR2 SYDVKM come from the germline V gene. This CDR3 reads CAVAGVRYEQYF. The CDR3 DNA sequence: TGTGCCGTAGCGGGAGTAAGATACGAGCAGTACTTC.

This CDR3 is CASSPKSAYSYEQYF. The DNA for the CDR3 is TGTGCCAGCTCACCAAAGTCAGCTTACTCCTACGAGCAGTACTTC. The chain links TRBV18 to TRBJ2-7; unclear D gene. The CDR3 is 15 residues long. V lost 2 bases to trimming and J lost 0 bases, with 11 bases between them. The germline V gene has CDR1 KGHSH and CDR2 LQKENI.

The chain links TRBV5-1 to TRBJ1-2; D ambiguous. Trimming pared 4 bases from V and 8 bases from J, leaving 12 bases between. Germline-derived CDR1 and CDR2 are SGHRS and YFSETQ. The CDR3 spans 12 residues. The CDR3: CASSQDQKGYTF. DNA of the CDR3: TGCGCCAGCAGCCAAGACCAGAAGGGCTACACCTTC.

This chain links TRBV19 with TRBJ1-5; D call uncertain. Trimming shortened V by 0 bases and J by 5 bases, and 5 bases separated the two germline ends. The germline CDR1 and CDR2 sequences are LNHDA and SQIVND (reference sequence). This CDR3 region has 13 residues. The CDR3 nucleotides are TGTGCCAGTAGTATAGAGAGCTATCAGCCCCAGCATTTT. It codes for CASSIESYQPQHF.

This chain connects TRBV2 to TRBJ1-4, with 7 bases fitting TRBD1. The ends lost 6 bases at V and 7 bases at J; junction bases unmatched: 8. Germline V gives CDR1 SNHLY, CDR2 FYNNEI. The CDR3 contains 14 residues. The CDR3 region has the DNA TGTGCCAGCAGGAGACAGGGTTTCAGTGAAAAACTGTTTTTT. Encoded protein: CASRRQGFSEKLFF.

The chain couples TRBV28 to TRBJ2-1; 8 bases align to TRBD2. Looked up from germline, CDR1 is MDHEN and CDR2 is SYDVKM. The CDR3 extends over 17 amino acids. J lost 7 bases, V lost 6 bases, and 17 bases had no gene match. CDR3 amino acids: CASSTLLGTRTRNEQFF. CDR3 DNA sequence: TGTGCCAGCAGCACCTTACTCGGGACTAGGACGAGAAATGAGCAGTTCTTC.

CDR3 amino acids: CASSQGYTGTDTQYF. In DNA form, the CDR3 reads TGCGCCAGCAGCCAAGGGTACACTGGGACAGATACGCAGTATTTT. The chain combines TRBV4-3 with TRBJ2-3; D remains unclear. Between the trimmed V and J ends, which lost 1 base and 3 bases, there was a span of 11 bases. CDR1 and CDR2 from the germline V gene are LGHNA and YSLEER. This CDR3 region has 15 residues.

This sequence joins TRBV18 and TRBJ2-5; D perhaps matches TRBD1 (5 bases). The germline CDR1 and CDR2 sequences are KGHSH and LQKENI. V was trimmed by 3 bases and J by 5 bases, leaving 16 bases between them. The CDR3 contains 15 residues. CDR3: CASSPRVGAVETQYF. In nucleotides, the CDR3 is TGTGCCAGCTCACCTCGTGTAGGGGCGGTTGAGACCCAGTACTTC. Full variable domain (remainder filled in from reference TRBV18 and TRBJ2-5): NAGVMQNPRHLVRRRGQEARLRCSPMKGHSHVYWYRQLPEEGLKFMVYLQKENIIDESGMPKERFSAEFPKEGPSILRIQQVVRGDSAAYFCASSPRVGAVETQYFGPGTRLLVL.

V usage is TRBV4-2 and J usage is TRBJ2-3, with 11 positions matching TRBD2. Germline CDR1 LGHNA, CDR2 YNFKEQ. This CDR3 comprises 16 residues. V gave up 3 bases and J gave up 0 bases; unmatched junction bases: 2. The CDR3 is CASSQLAGGSTDTQYF. The CDR3 DNA is TGTGCCAGCAGCCAGTTAGCGGGGGGGAGCACAGATACGCAGTATTTT.

The rearrangement joins TRBV5-1 to TRBJ2-3, with a possible D match to TRBD2 (5 bases). The V gene lost 0 bases and the J gene lost 8 bases, with 10 bases spanning the gap. This CDR3 region has 13 residues. CDR1 is SGHRS and CDR2 is YFSETQ in the germline V gene. The chain's CDR3 is CASSLGSGSTQYF. CDR3 coding DNA: TGCGCCAGCAGCTTGGGGTCGGGATCTACGCAGTATTTT. Full variable domain (rest looked up from reference TRBV5-1 and TRBJ2-3): KAGVTQTPRYLIKTRGQQVTLSCSPISGHRSVSWYQQTPGQGLQFLFEYFSETQRNKGNFPGRFSGRQFSNSRSEMNVSTLELGDSALYLCASSLGSGSTQYFGPGTRLTVL.

V and J are TRBV5-1 and TRBJ1-1; D is perhaps TRBD1 (5 bases). The germline gives CDR1 SGHRS, CDR2 YFSETQ. Trimming cost V 4 bases and J 6 bases, with 16 bases left between them. This CDR3 has 14 amino acids. Written as DNA, the CDR3 is TGCGCCAGCAGCCGGGGACCCCCGGGGGCTGAAGCTTTCTTT. Protein product: CASSRGPPGAEAFF.

The rearrangement links TRBV7-6 to TRBJ2-2; a weak D match, TRBD2 (6 bases). Trimming took 2 bases from V and 6 from J, leaving 10 bases between them. There are 14 residues in the CDR3. Germline-derived CDR1 and CDR2 are SGHVS and FNYEAQ. CDR3 in DNA: TGTGCCAGCAGCTTATACACTAGCTCCGGGGAGCTGTTTTTT. This encodes CASSLYTSSGELFF. The full variable domain, completed using reference TRBV7-6 and TRBJ2-2, is GAGVSQSPRYKVTKRGQDVALRCDPISGHVSLYWYRQALGQGPEFLTYFNYEAQQDKSGLPNDRFSAERPEGSISTLTIQRTEQRDSAMYRCASSLYTSSGELFFGEGSRLTVL.

CDR3 sequence (DNA): TGCGCCAGCAGCTTTGACAGGGTTAATGAAAAACTGTTTTTT. Translating it yields CASSFDRVNEKLFF. J is TRBJ1-4 and V is TRBV5-1, with TRBD1 identical over 7 bases. Germline loops: CDR1 SGHRS, CDR2 YFSETQ. V shed 2 bases and J 4 bases; nucleotides not matched to a gene: 2. The CDR3 loop spans 14 amino acids. The whole variable domain, remainder taken from reference TRBV5-1 and TRBJ1-4, is KAGVTQTPRYLIKTRGQQVTLSCSPISGHRSVSWYQQTPGQGLQFLFEYFSETQRNKGNFPGRFSGRQFSNSRSEMNVSTLELGDSALYLCASSFDRVNEKLFFGSGTQLSVL.

The chain has TRBV11-1 and TRBJ2-1; TRBD1 is a possible D gene (7 bases). There are 14 residues in the CDR3. The V gene lost 5 bases and the J gene lost 5 bases, with 13 bases spanning the gap. The V gene's germline CDR1 is SGHAT and CDR2 FQDESV (reference sequence). The DNA for the CDR3 is TGTGCCAGCAGCCGCAGGGGGGCCCACAATGAGCAGTTCTTC. Encoded protein: CASSRRGAHNEQFF.

CDR3 protein: CASSPGQGRDYEQYF. The CDR3 DNA follows: TGTGCCAGCTCACCGGGACAGGGGCGCGACTACGAGCAGTACTTC. The chain recombines TRBV18 with TRBJ2-7, with 10 bases fitting TRBD1. J gave up 3 bases and V 3 bases, and 5 bases lay outside the gene matches. This CDR3 is built from 15 residues. Germline CDR1 and CDR2: KGHSH and LQKENI.

V gene TRBV9 combines with J gene TRBJ2-7; D may correspond to TRBD1 or TRBD2 (5 bases each). The V gene lost 0 bases and the J gene lost 1 base, with 17 bases spanning the gap. Looked up from germline, CDR1 is SGDLS and CDR2 is YYNGEE. The length of the CDR3 is 17 residues. The CDR3: CASSVEGPGRSSYEQYF. The CDR3 nucleotides read TGTGCCAGCAGCGTAGAGGGACCGGGACGCTCTTCCTACGAGCAGTACTTC.